This T cell receptor (beta chain) was sequenced for a study of cytomegalovirus exposure and HLA in healthy donors. Across the study: There were 85 million or so unique TCRs (from HLA-typed donors) in an early data release.

The study, taken as a whole, reports: Later analysis suggested most CMV-associated TCR beta chains were HLA-restricted.

The CDR3 is 14 amino acids. The V gene's germline CDR1 is SGDLS and CDR2 YYNGEE. Trimming cost V 0 bases and J 8 bases; bases outside gene matches: 5. With 60 Vbeta and 13 Jbeta primers, the PCR was carried out. Only in-frame clones appear in the TCRdb table, and some are missing; sequencing was by immunoSEQ multiplex PCR. The sample yields hundreds of thousands of clones, over 85% seen once. Comments on this clone: The antigen remains unidentified.

Healthy individuals who donated bone marrow served as the donors. Sequencing was done on a sample of PBMCs. The source is a woman aged 18-29 years in good health and CMV-seronegative. The chain combines TRBV9 with TRBJ1-3, with 7 nucleotides matching TRBD1. In DNA, the CDR3 is TGTGCCAGCAGCGTAGTAGGGGGCTTGGACACCATATATTTT. It yields the protein CASSVVGGLDTIYF. Full variable domain (outside the CDR3, taken from reference TRBV9 and TRBJ1-3): DSGVTQTPKHLITATGQRVTLRCSPRSGDLSVYWYQQSLDQGLQFLIQYYNGEERAKGNILERFSAQQFPDLHSELNLSSLELGDSALYFCASSVVGGLDTIYFGEGSWLTVV.